This TCR beta chain was sequenced during a study of blood T cell repertoires in COVID-19. The overall study: Researchers got acute and convalescent COVID-19 samples from the United States, Italy and Spain.

Germline trimming cut 2 bases from V and 7 bases from J; bases unmatched to any gene: 6. The germline gives CDR1 SGHTA, CDR2 FQGNSA. CDR3 length: 15 amino acids. Profiling relied on immunoSEQ multiplex PCR, and the TCRdb table lists in-frame clones only, not all of them. In the table there are 95,000 to 100,000 clones, around 84% of which are singletons. The sequence was obtained from a woman in her sixties or seventies with active or convalescent COVID-19. Sequencing was performed on peripheral blood. J is TRBJ2-1 and V is TRBV7-2; 9 bases are shared with TRBD2. CDR3 sequence (DNA): TGTGCCAGCAGCTTAAGGCGGGGGGGCTGGAATGAGCAGTTCTTC. It specifies CASSLRRGGWNEQFF.